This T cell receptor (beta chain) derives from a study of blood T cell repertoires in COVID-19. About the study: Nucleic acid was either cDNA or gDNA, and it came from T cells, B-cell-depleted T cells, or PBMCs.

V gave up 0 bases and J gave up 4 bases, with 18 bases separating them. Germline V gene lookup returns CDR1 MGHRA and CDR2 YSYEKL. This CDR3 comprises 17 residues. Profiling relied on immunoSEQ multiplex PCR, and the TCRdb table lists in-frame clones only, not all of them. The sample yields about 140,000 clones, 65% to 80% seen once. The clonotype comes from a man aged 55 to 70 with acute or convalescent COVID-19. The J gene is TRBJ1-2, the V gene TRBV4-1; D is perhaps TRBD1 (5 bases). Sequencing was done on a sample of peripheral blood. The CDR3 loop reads CASSQEARAGQIYGYTF. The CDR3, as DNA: TGCGCCAGCAGCCAAGAGGCTCGGGCGGGGCAGATCTATGGCTACACCTTC.